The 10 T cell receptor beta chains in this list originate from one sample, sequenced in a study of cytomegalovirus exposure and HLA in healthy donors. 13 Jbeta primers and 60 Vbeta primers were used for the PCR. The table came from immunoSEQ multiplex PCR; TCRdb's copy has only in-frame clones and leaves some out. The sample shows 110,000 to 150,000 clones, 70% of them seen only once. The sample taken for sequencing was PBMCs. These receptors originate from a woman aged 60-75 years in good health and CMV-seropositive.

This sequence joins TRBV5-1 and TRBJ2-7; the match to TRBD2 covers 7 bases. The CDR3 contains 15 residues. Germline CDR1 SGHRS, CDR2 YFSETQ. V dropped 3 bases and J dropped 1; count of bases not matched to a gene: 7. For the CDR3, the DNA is TGCGCCAGCAGCTCTCTGGCGGGAGCTTCCTACGAGCAGTACTTC. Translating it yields CASSSLAGASYEQYF.

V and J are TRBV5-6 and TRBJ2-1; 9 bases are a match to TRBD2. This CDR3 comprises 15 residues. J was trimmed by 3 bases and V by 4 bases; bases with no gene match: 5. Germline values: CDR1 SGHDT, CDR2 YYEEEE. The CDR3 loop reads CASSLIAGVYNEQFF. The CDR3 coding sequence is TGTGCCAGCAGCCTTATAGCGGGAGTCTACAATGAGCAGTTCTTC.

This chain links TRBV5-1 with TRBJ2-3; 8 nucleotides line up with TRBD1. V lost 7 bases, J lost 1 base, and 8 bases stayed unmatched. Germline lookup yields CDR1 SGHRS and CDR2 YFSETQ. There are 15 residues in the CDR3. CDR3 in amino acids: CASAPQTGGTDTQYF. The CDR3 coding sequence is TGCGCCAGCGCCCCTCAGACAGGGGGCACAGATACGCAGTATTTT.

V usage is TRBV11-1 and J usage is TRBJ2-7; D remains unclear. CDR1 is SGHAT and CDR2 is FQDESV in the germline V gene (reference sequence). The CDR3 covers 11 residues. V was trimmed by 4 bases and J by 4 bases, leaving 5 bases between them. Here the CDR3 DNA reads TGTGCCAGCAGCTCAGTGTACGAGCAGTACTTC. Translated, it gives CASSSVYEQYF. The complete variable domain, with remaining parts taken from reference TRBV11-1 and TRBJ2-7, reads EAEVAQSPRYKITEKSQAVAFWCDPISGHATLYWYRQILGQGPELLVQFQDESVVDDSQLPKDRFSAERLKGVDSTLKIQPAELGDSAMYLCASSSVYEQYFGPGTRLTVT.

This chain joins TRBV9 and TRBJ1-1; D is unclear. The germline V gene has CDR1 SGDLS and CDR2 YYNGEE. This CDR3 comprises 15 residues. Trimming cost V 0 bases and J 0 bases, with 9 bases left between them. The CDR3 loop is CASSVEARLNTEAFF. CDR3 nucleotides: TGTGCCAGCAGCGTAGAAGCCCGTTTGAACACTGAAGCTTTCTTT.

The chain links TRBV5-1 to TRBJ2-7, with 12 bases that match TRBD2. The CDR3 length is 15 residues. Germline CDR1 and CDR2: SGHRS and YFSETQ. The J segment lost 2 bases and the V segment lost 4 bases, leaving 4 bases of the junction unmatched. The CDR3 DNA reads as TGCGCCAGCAGCCAACTAGCGGGAGGAACCTACGAGCAGTACTTC. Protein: CASSQLAGGTYEQYF. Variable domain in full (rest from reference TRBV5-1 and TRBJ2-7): KAGVTQTPRYLIKTRGQQVTLSCSPISGHRSVSWYQQTPGQGLQFLFEYFSETQRNKGNFPGRFSGRQFSNSRSEMNVSTLELGDSALYLCASSQLAGGTYEQYFGPGTRLTVT.

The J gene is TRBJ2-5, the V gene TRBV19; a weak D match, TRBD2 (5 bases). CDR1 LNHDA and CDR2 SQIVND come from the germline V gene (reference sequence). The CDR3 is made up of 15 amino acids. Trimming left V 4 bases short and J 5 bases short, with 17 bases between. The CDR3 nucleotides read TGTGCCAGTAGTAAAAGACACCTCCCGGGGGAGACCCAGTACTTC. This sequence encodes CASSKRHLPGETQYF.

CDR3 sequence reads: CASSQDRGEQFF. In DNA form, the CDR3 reads TGTGCCAGCAGCCAAGATAGGGGCGAGCAGTTCTTC. The V call is TRBV14, the J call TRBJ2-1; TRBD1 is a possible D gene (5 bases). This CDR3 has 12 residues. V gave up 0 bases and J gave up 10 bases, with 7 bases separating them. Germline V gene data show CDR1 as SGHDN and CDR2 as FVKESK.

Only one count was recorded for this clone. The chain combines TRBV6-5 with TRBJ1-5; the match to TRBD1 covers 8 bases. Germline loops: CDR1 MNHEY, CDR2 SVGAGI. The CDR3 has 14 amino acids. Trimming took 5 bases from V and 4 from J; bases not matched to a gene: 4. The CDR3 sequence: CASSPGGGNQPQHF. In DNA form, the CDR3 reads TGTGCCAGCAGTCCAGGGGGCGGGAATCAGCCCCAGCATTTT.

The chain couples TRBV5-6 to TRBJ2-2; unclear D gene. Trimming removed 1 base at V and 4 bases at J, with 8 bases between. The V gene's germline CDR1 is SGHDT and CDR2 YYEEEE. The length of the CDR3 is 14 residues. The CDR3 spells CASSLPAGTGELFF. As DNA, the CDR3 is TGTGCCAGCAGCTTGCCGGCAGGCACCGGGGAGCTGTTTTTT.